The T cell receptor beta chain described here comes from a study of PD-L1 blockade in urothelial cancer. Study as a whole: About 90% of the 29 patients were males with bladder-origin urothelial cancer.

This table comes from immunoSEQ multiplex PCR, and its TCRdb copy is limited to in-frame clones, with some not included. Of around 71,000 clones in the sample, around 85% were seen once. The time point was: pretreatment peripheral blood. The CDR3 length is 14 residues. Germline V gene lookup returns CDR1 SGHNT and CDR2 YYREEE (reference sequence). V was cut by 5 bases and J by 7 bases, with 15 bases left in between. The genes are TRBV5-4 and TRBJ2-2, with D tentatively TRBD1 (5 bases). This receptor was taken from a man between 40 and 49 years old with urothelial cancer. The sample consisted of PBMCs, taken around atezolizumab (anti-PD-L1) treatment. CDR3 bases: TGTGCCAGCAGTTCGGAACGGCAGGGCGGGGAGCTGTTTTTT. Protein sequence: CASSSERQGGELFF. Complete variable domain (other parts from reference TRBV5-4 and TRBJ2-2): ETGVTQSPTHLIKTRGQQVTLRCSSQSGHNTVSWYQQALGQGPQFIFQYYREEENGRGNFPPRFSGLQFPNYSSELNVNALELDDSALYLCASSSERQGGELFFGEGSRLTVL.